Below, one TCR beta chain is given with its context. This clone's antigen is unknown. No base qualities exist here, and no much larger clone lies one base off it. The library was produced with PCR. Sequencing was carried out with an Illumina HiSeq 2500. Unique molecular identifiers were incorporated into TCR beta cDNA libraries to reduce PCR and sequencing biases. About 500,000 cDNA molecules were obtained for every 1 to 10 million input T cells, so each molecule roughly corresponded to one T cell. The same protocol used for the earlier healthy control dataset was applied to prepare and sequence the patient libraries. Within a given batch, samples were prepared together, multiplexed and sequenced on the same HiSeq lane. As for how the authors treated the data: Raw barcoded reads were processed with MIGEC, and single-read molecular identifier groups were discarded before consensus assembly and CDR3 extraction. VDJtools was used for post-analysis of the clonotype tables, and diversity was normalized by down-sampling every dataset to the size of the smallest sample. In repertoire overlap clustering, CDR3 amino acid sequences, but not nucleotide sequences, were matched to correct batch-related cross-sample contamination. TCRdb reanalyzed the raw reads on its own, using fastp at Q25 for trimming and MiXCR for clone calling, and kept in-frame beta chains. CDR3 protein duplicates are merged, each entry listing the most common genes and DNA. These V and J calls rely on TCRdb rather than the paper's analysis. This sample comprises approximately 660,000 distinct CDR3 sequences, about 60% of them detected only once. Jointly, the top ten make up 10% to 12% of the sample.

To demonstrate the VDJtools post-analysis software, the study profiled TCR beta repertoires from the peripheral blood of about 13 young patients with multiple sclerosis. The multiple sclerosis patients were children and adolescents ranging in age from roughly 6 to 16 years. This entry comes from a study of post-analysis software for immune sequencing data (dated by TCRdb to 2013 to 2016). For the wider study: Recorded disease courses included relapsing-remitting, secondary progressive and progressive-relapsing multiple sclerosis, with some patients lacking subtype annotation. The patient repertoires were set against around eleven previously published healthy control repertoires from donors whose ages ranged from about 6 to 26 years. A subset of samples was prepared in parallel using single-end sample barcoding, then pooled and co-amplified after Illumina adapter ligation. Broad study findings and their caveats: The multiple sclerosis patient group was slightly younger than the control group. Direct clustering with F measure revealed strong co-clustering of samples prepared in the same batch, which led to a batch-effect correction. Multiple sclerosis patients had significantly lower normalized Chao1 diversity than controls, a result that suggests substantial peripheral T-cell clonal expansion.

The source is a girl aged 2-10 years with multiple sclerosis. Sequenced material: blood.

For the CDR3, the sequence is CSARPGRNNEQFF. The DNA sequence is TGCAGTGCTAGGCCAGGGAGAAATAATGAGCAGTTCTTC. The rearranged chain carries TRBV20-1 and TRBJ2-1; the D call is tentative, TRBD1 or TRBD2, as each matches 5 bases. CDR1 and CDR2 were assigned from the germline V gene (reference sequence) as DFQATT and SNEGSKA. The CDR3 has 13 amino acids, counting the end cysteine and phenylalanine. Only CDR3 DNA is held: 39 bases, read in frame from base 1. V is pared back by 3 bases and J by 7 bases, with 13 bases lying between the germline termini.